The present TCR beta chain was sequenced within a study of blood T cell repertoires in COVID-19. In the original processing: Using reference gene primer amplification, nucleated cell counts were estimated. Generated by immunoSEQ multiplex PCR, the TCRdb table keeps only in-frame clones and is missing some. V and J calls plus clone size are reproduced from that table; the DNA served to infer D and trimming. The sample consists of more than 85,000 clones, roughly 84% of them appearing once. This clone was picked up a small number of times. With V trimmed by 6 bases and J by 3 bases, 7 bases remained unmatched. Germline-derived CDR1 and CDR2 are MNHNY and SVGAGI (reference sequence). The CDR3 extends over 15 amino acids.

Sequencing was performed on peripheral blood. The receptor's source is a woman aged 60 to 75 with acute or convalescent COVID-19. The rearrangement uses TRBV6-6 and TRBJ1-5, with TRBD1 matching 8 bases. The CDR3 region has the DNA TGTGCCAGCAGCCCGGGACAGGTTCTCAATCAGCCCCAGCATTTT. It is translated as CASSPGQVLNQPQHF.